The next 12 T cell receptor beta chains were all read from a single sample in a study of T cells in Graves' hyperthyroidism and ophthalmopathy. The TCR beta CDR3 regions underwent amplification using RNA transcripts as the source. First-round RT-PCR with HTBI primers amplified the TCR CDR3 region. Using its own MiXCR run on the multiplex PCR reads, TCRdb lists one record per CDR3 protein. The sample shows some 270,000 distinct CDR3 sequences, approximately 13% of them seen only once. The sequencing sample was made of blood. The receptors were gathered from a woman between 35 and 50 years old with Graves' hyperthyroidism.

This clonotype has a count of ten or more. The chain has TRBV28 and TRBJ2-3; D gene uncertain. CDR1 and CDR2 (germline): MDHEN, SYDVKM. The length of the CDR3 is 17 residues. Trimming shortened V by 1 base and J by 0 bases, and 14 bases separated the two germline ends. CDR3 loop: CASSLYMSGLSTDTQYF. The CDR3 DNA sequence: TGTGCCAGCAGTTTATATATGTCTGGCCTGAGCACAGATACGCAGTATTTT.

This clonotype was counted between two and nine times. V usage is TRBV27 and J usage is TRBJ2-5; 7 positions agree with TRBD2. Germline CDR1 is MNHEY and CDR2 is SMNVEV (reference sequence). The CDR3 extends over 14 amino acids. V shed 6 bases, J shed 0 bases, and the junction held 4 bases outside the gene matches. The CDR3, as DNA: TGTGCCAGCAGGCGGGACTATCACCAAGAGACCCAGTACTTC. Translating gives CASRRDYHQETQYF.

This clonotype showed up many times. The chain links TRBV6-6 to TRBJ1-5, with D perhaps matching TRBD1 (6 bases). The CDR3 is 17 amino acids. Trimming pared 2 bases from V and 0 bases from J, leaving 14 bases between. Germline V gene lookup returns CDR1 MNHNY and CDR2 SVGAGI (reference sequence). The DNA of the CDR3 is TGTGCCAGCAGTTACGATGACAGGTCGGATAGCAATCAGCCCCAGCATTTT. It specifies CASSYDDRSDSNQPQHF.

In this sample, this clonotype turned up a few times. The J gene is TRBJ2-3, the V gene TRBV12-3 or TRBV12-4, with 9 bases lining up with TRBD2. CDR3 length: 15 amino acids. V was pared by 5 bases and J by 4 bases, with 7 bases of the junction left unmatched. The CDR3 sequence: CASSQAGGVADTQYF. CDR3 DNA sequence: TGTGCCAGCAGTCAAGCGGGAGGAGTGGCAGATACGCAGTATTTT.

With regard to this clonotype: A single base separates this from a much larger clone, so it may be a read error. The chain has TRBV28 and TRBJ1-5; TRBD1 matches 10 bases. V lost 5 bases, J lost 8 bases, and 12 bases stayed unmatched. Germline CDR1 and CDR2: MDHEN and SYDVKM. This CDR3 has 16 amino acids. CDR3 coding DNA: TGTGCCAGCAGTCCCGGGACAGGGGTCCTCGAGGAGCCCCAGCATTTT. Residues: CASSPGTGVLEEPQHF.

The chain recombines TRBV28 with TRBJ2-3; tentatively, D is TRBD2 (5 bases). This CDR3 has 14 amino acids. The V end was cut by 7 bases, the J end by 2 bases, with 13 bases between. Germline V gene sequence: CDR1 MDHEN, CDR2 SYDVKM. CDR3 in amino acids: CASTPSGYTDTQYF. In DNA form, the CDR3 reads TGTGCCAGCACTCCGAGCGGATACACAGATACGCAGTATTTT.

This chain uses TRBV10-3 with TRBJ2-1; 12 positions agree with TRBD2. V lost 2 bases to trimming and J lost 9 bases; unmatched junction nucleotides: 5. Germline CDR1 reads ENHRY; CDR2 reads SYGVKD. CDR3 length: 15 residues. DNA for the CDR3: TGTGCCATCAGTGAGGGGACTAGCGGGCTTGGTGAGCAGTTCTTC. Translating it yields CAISEGTSGLGEQFF.

This clonotype was seen ten or more times. This chain connects TRBV20-1 to TRBJ2-5; D is ambiguous. Germline loops: CDR1 DFQATT, CDR2 SNEGSKA (reference sequence). The ends were cut back, 5 bases at V and 3 bases at J, with 7 bases in the middle. The CDR3 length is 11 residues. CDR3 amino acids: CSARLEETQYF. The CDR3 DNA follows: TGCAGTGCTCGACTTGAAGAGACCCAGTACTTC.

This clonotype occurred many times. The gene calls are TRBV15 and TRBJ2-7, with D perhaps TRBD1 or TRBD2 (5 bases each). This CDR3 is 15 amino acids long. V lost 1 base and J lost 2, with 12 bases in between. Germline CDR1 reads LNHNV; CDR2 reads YYDKDF (reference sequence). The CDR3 DNA follows: TGTGCCACCAGCAGAGCCAGGGAGAATACCTACGAGCAGTACTTC. Its translation: CATSRARENTYEQYF. The full variable domain, completed using reference TRBV15 and TRBJ2-7, is DAMVIQNPRYQVTQFGKPVTLSCSQTLNHNVMYWYQQKSSQAPKLLFHYYDKDFNNEADTPDNFQSRRPNTSFCFLDIRSPGLGDTAMYLCATSRARENTYEQYFGPGTRLTVT.

This clonotype was seen many times. V is TRBV29-1 and J is TRBJ2-7; no firm D call. Germline V gives CDR1 SQVTM, CDR2 ANQGSEA. V dropped 5 bases and J dropped 5 bases, with 10 bases sitting between them. This CDR3 is built from 11 residues. CDR3 sequence reads: CSVTLINEQYF. CDR3 nucleotides: TGCAGCGTTACCTTGATTAACGAGCAGTACTTC.

The rearrangement links TRBV29-1 to TRBJ2-2; tentatively, D is TRBD1 (6 bases). CDR3 length: 15 residues. The V end was cut by 6 bases, the J end by 4 bases, with 18 bases between. Germline CDR1 is SQVTM and CDR2 is ANQGSEA. CDR3: CSVDNPGTLTGELFF. The CDR3 DNA reads TGCAGCGTAGACAATCCCGGGACACTCACCGGGGAGCTGTTTTTT.

This clonotype was observed a handful of times. The genes are TRBV19 and TRBJ2-1; 13 positions match TRBD2. The junction had 7 bases not matched to a gene; V was cut back by 5 bases and J by 9 bases. This CDR3 spans 15 amino acids. Germline V gene lookup returns CDR1 LNHDA and CDR2 SQIVND (reference sequence). The CDR3 sequence is CASSPGTSGMGEQFF. For the CDR3, the DNA is TGTGCCAGTAGTCCCGGGACTAGCGGGATGGGTGAGCAGTTCTTC.